Listed below are T cell receptor beta chains from one sample, sequenced in a study of blood T cell repertoires in COVID-19. Clones were read by immunoSEQ multiplex PCR, and TCRdb kept only the in-frame ones, dropping some. The repertoire holds more than 200,000 clones, with 65% to 90% as singletons. Sequenced sample: peripheral blood. These TCRs come from a man over 45 with COVID-19, enrolled during active disease. CDR3s include the opening cysteine and the closing phenylalanine or tryptophan. D genes are given only for firm matches. A clone size is listed for some rows: how often the clone was seen (once, few, many), or a class if it is expanded.

j_gene,abundance,d_gene,v_gene,CDR3aa,CDR3nt
TRBJ2-7,.,.,TRBV6-5,CASSYSRDISYEQYF,TGTGCCAGCAGTTACTCTCGGGACATCTCCTACGAGCAGTACTTC
TRBJ1-2,.,TRBD1,TRBV6-2/TRBV6-3,CASNPGMGQPQVYGYTF,TGTGCCAGCAACCCCGGTATGGGACAGCCTCAAGTCTATGGCTACACCTTC
TRBJ2-3,.,TRBD2,TRBV13,CASRIAGQGDTQYF,TGTGCCAGCAGGATAGCGGGGCAAGGGGATACGCAGTATTTT
TRBJ2-1,once,.,TRBV29-1,CSVGGDSLSSYNEQFF,TGCAGCGTTGGGGGGGACAGCCTTAGCTCCTACAATGAGCAGTTCTTC
TRBJ2-3,once,TRBD2,TRBV10-1,CASSGSGSNFVTQYF,TGCGCCAGCAGCGGTAGCGGGAGCAACTTCGTTACGCAGTATTTT
TRBJ1-4,.,.,TRBV14,CASSHADRWLGATNEKLFF,TGTGCCAGCAGCCATGCGGATAGGTGGTTAGGAGCAACTAATGAAAAACTGTTTTTT
TRBJ2-4,few,.,TRBV5-1,CASSLLPGENIQYF,TGCGCCAGCAGCTTGCTACCGGGAGAAAACATTCAGTACTTC
TRBJ2-2,.,TRBD1,TRBV7-9,CVLNGQGANGELFF,TGTGTCCTCAATGGACAGGGGGCTAACGGGGAGCTGTTTTTT
TRBJ2-1,.,.,TRBV7-9,CASSRGVVGEQFF,TGTGCCAGCAGCCGCGGAGTGGTTGGCGAGCAGTTCTTC
TRBJ1-1,few,TRBD1,TRBV2,CASSKDRGFDTEAFF,TGTGCCAGCAGTAAGGACAGGGGGTTCGACACTGAAGCTTTCTTT
TRBJ2-1,.,TRBD2,TRBV10-3,CAARTSGGPSYNEQFF,TGTGCCGCCAGGACTAGCGGGGGCCCGTCCTACAATGAGCAGTTCTTC
TRBJ1-5,few,.,TRBV7-6,CASSPLWSGRSNQPQHF,TGTGCCAGCAGCCCGCTTTGGTCGGGAAGGAGCAATCAGCCCCAGCATTTT
TRBJ1-5,.,TRBD1,TRBV7-2,CASSSDRDQPQHF,TGTGCCAGCAGCTCAGACAGGGATCAGCCCCAGCATTTT
TRBJ2-2,.,.,TRBV19,CASTRDSKTGELFF,TGTGCCAGTACTCGGGACTCTAAAACCGGGGAGCTGTTTTTT
TRBJ2-7,.,.,TRBV6-2/TRBV6-3,CASSYDVGRGEQYF,TGTGCCAGCAGTTACGATGTGGGTCGAGGCGAGCAGTACTTC
TRBJ2-2,.,.,TRBV18,CASSQRAGRNTGELFF,TGTGCCAGCTCACAACGGGCAGGGCGAAACACCGGGGAGCTGTTTTTT
TRBJ2-7,.,.,TRBV7-3,CASNLTGFSYEQYF,TGTGCCAGCAACTTGACGGGGTTCTCCTACGAGCAGTACTTC
TRBJ2-7,many,.,TRBV6-2/TRBV6-3,CASSYAGAWEQYF,TGTGCCAGCAGTTACGCGGGGGCATGGGAGCAGTACTTC
TRBJ1-4,.,TRBD1,TRBV27,CASSTDRGRNEKLFF,TGTGCCAGCAGTACGGACAGGGGACGAAATGAAAAACTGTTTTTT
TRBJ2-1,.,TRBD1,TRBV19,CASTSRDRFGNEQFF,TGTGCCAGTACGTCCCGGGACAGGTTCGGCAATGAGCAGTTCTTC
TRBJ2-3,.,.,TRBV5-6,CASSSQGGTDTQYF,TGTGCCAGCAGCTCACAGGGTGGCACAGATACGCAGTATTTT
TRBJ2-7,.,TRBD1,TRBV10-3,CAISGTDYEQYF,TGTGCCATCAGCGGGACAGACTACGAGCAGTACTTC
TRBJ2-7,once,.,TRBV4-3,CASSLARGSSYEQYF,TGCGCCAGCAGCCTGGCCCGAGGGAGCTCCTACGAGCAGTACTTC
TRBJ1-3,.,TRBD1,TRBV27,CASSPRQGRISGNTIYF,TGTGCCAGCAGTCCAAGACAGGGCCGAATCTCTGGAAACACCATATATTTT
TRBJ2-7,.,.,TRBV4-3,CASSQTGGRGEQYF,TGCGCCAGCAGCCAGACCGGGGGGCGGGGCGAGCAGTACTTC
TRBJ1-2,.,.,TRBV10-3,CAISESGTSTYGYTF,TGTGCCATCAGTGAGTCAGGGACTTCTACCTATGGCTACACCTTC